These 24 T cell receptor beta chains were all obtained from the same sample, sequenced in a study of blood T cell repertoires in COVID-19. Assay: immunoSEQ multiplex PCR; the TCRdb copy retains only in-frame clones and omits some. The table lists roughly 190,000 clones, 76% of them singletons. Sequenced material: peripheral blood. The receptors shown here come from a woman in her fifties or sixties with active or convalescent COVID-19.

The J gene is TRBJ2-1, the V gene TRBV5-5; 9 nucleotides line up with TRBD2. The CDR3 is 15 residues long. Trimming cost V 2 bases and J 12 bases; bases outside gene matches: 12. Germline CDR1 and CDR2: SGHKS and YYEKEE (reference sequence). CDR3 in DNA: TGTGCCAGCAGCTTAGTAGAACTAGCGGGTGGAGGGCAGTTCTTC. Amino acids: CASSLVELAGGGQFF.

J is TRBJ2-1 and V is TRBV28; 8 nucleotides agree with TRBD2. CDR3 size: 15 residues. V lost 6 bases and J lost 9; bases outside the gene matches: 13. Per germline, CDR1 MDHEN and CDR2 SYDVKM. CDR3 nucleotide sequence: TGTGCCAGCAGGCCTCCGGGAGGGGCGTTTCCTGAGCAGTTCTTC. Protein sequence: CASRPPGGAFPEQFF.

This CDR3 is CASSRGLQETQYF. DNA for the CDR3: TGTGCCAGCAGTCGGGGACTCCAAGAGACCCAGTACTTC. The rearrangement uses TRBV2 and TRBJ2-5, with D maybe TRBD2 (6 bases). In germline, CDR1 is SNHLY, CDR2 FYNNEI. The CDR3 has 13 residues. Trimming took off 5 bases at V and 1 base at J, with 8 bases between the two ends.

This chain connects TRBV4-3 to TRBJ2-1; the match to TRBD2 covers 9 bases. The germline V gene has CDR1 LGHNA and CDR2 YSLEER. V trimming: 0 bases; J trimming: 7 bases; junction bases outside the gene matches: 7. This CDR3 region has 16 residues. CDR3: CASSQDYRGGGNEQFF. The CDR3 region has the DNA TGCGCCAGCAGCCAAGATTACCGCGGGGGGGGGAATGAGCAGTTCTTC.

The CDR3 nucleotides are TGCGCCAGCAGCCCGGGGTACCCTCCCTACGAGCAGTACTTC. Protein product: CASSPGYPPYEQYF. This chain connects TRBV5-1 to TRBJ2-7; D may be TRBD2 (5 bases). This CDR3 region has 14 residues. Germline CDR1 reads SGHRS; CDR2 reads YFSETQ. V was pared by 4 bases and J by 2 bases, with 13 bases between.

The V call is TRBV19, the J call TRBJ2-1, with 8 bases identical to TRBD1. CDR3 length equals 16 residues. CDR1 is LNHDA, CDR2 SQIVND, per germline (reference sequence). V shed 5 bases, J shed 6 bases, and the junction held 12 bases outside the gene matches. CDR3 sequence reads: CASSPHSGTGFNEQFF. Here the CDR3 DNA reads TGTGCCAGTAGTCCGCACTCCGGGACAGGTTTCAATGAGCAGTTCTTC.

This clone has only a few counts. The chain has TRBV7-3 and TRBJ2-5, with 7 bases that match TRBD2. J gave up 2 bases and V 5 bases, and 2 bases lay outside the gene matches. Germline CDR1 reads SGHTA; CDR2 reads FQGTGA. The CDR3 is 13 residues long. Written as DNA, the CDR3 is TGTGCCAGCAGCCGGGGGGATCAAGAGACCCAGTACTTC. Residues: CASSRGDQETQYF.

This rearrangement joins TRBV5-1 to TRBJ1-1; D is ambiguous. V was clipped by 2 bases and J by 4 bases, with 9 bases between them. The germline V gene encodes CDR1 SGHRS and CDR2 YFSETQ. This CDR3 contains 13 residues. CDR3 sequence (DNA): TGCGCCAGCAGCTTCGAGGGAACCACTGAAGCTTTCTTT. Its translation is CASSFEGTTEAFF.

J is TRBJ2-5 and V is TRBV7-9; no definite D call. Germline V gene data show CDR1 as SEHNR and CDR2 as FQNEAQ (reference sequence). The V gene lost 1 base and the J gene lost 2 bases, with 8 bases spanning the gap. This CDR3 region has 14 residues. The CDR3 nucleotides read TGTGCCAGCAGCTTAGGGTTCAGGCAAGAGACCCAGTACTTC. Its protein is CASSLGFRQETQYF.

The chain joins TRBV30 to TRBJ1-5; D not resolved. CDR1 and CDR2 from the germline V gene are GTSNPN and SVGIG (reference sequence). V gave up 2 bases and J gave up 5 bases, with 10 bases separating them. This CDR3 has 13 amino acids. The CDR3 DNA is TGTGCCTGGAGTTATCGGGAGGATCAGCCCCAGCATTTT. Translation gives CAWSYREDQPQHF.

The chain carries TRBV7-2 and TRBJ1-4; 10 nucleotides agree with TRBD1. V lost 4 bases, J lost 8 bases, and 7 bases stayed unmatched. CDR3 length: 15 amino acids. Germline CDR1 reads SGHTA; CDR2 reads FQGNSA. CDR3 DNA: TGTGCCAGCAGCTCTCGGACAGGGGGGGACGAAAAACTGTTTTTT. Protein: CASSSRTGGDEKLFF.

This chain joins TRBV28 and TRBJ2-1; 8 bases agree with TRBD1. Germline CDR1 reads MDHEN; CDR2 reads SYDVKM. The CDR3 is 19 residues long. Losses at the gene ends were 0 bases for V and 0 bases for J; bases not matched to a gene: 10. Here the CDR3 DNA reads TGTGCCAGCAGTTTATGGAGCCCCCGACAGGGGAGCTCCTACAATGAGCAGTTCTTC. Protein: CASSLWSPRQGSSYNEQFF.

This chain joins TRBV5-6 and TRBJ2-7; TRBD2 matches 10 bases. This CDR3 comprises 14 residues. Germline V gene lookup returns CDR1 SGHDT and CDR2 YYEEEE. V dropped 4 bases and J dropped 5; count of bases not matched to a gene: 6. The CDR3 reads CASSIAGGRDEQYF. CDR3 nucleotides: TGTGCCAGCAGCATAGCGGGAGGACGCGACGAGCAGTACTTC.

The chain links TRBV6-6 to TRBJ1-2; 7 nucleotides line up with TRBD1. V lost 6 bases, J lost 2 bases, and 6 bases stayed unmatched. CDR1 is MNHNY and CDR2 is SVGAGI in the germline V gene (reference sequence). The CDR3 consists of 14 residues. This CDR3 is CASSETTGNYGYTF. The CDR3, as DNA: TGTGCCAGCAGCGAGACGACAGGGAACTATGGCTACACCTTC.

This chain connects TRBV9 to TRBJ2-5; D is perhaps TRBD2 (5 bases). Per the germline V gene, CDR1 is SGDLS and CDR2 is YYNGEE. The V gene lost 4 bases and the J gene lost 4 bases, with 14 bases spanning the gap. This CDR3 has 14 residues. The CDR3 DNA is TGTGCCAGCAGCCCATTCGGGGTGGGAGAGACCCAGTACTTC. This translates into CASSPFGVGETQYF. Drawing the rest from reference TRBV9 and TRBJ2-5, the complete variable domain is DSGVTQTPKHLITATGQRVTLRCSPRSGDLSVYWYQQSLDQGLQFLIQYYNGEERAKGNILERFSAQQFPDLHSELNLSSLELGDSALYFCASSPFGVGETQYFGPGTRLLVL.

This chain uses TRBV4-3 with TRBJ2-1; 8 bases are a match to TRBD2. The CDR3 loop spans 16 amino acids. Trimming removed 1 base from V and 2 bases from J; junction bases left unmatched: 4. CDR1 is LGHNA, CDR2 YSLEER, per germline. The CDR3 DNA reads as TGCGCCAGCAGCCAAGTTAGCGGGGACGCCTACAATGAGCAGTTCTTC. Translated: CASSQVSGDAYNEQFF.

J is TRBJ1-6 and V is TRBV19; D is perhaps TRBD1 (6 bases). V shed 4 bases and J shed 8 bases, with 12 bases lying between them. CDR3 size: 14 residues. Germline loops: CDR1 LNHDA, CDR2 SQIVND (reference sequence). This CDR3 reads CASSTGTHYSPLHF. CDR3 nucleotide sequence: TGTGCCAGTAGTACCGGGACACACTATTCACCCCTCCACTTT. Full variable domain (missing parts from reference TRBV19 and TRBJ1-6): DGGITQSPKYLFRKEGQNVTLSCEQNLNHDAMYWYRQDPGQGLRLIYYSQIVNDFQKGDIAEGYSVSREKKESFPLTVTSAQKNPTAFYLCASSTGTHYSPLHFGNGTRLTVT.

The chain has TRBV24-1 and TRBJ2-1; TRBD2 matches 9 bases. CDR1 and CDR2 from the germline V gene are KGHDR and SFDVKD. V lost 5 bases to trimming and J lost 8 bases; unmatched junction nucleotides: 9. CDR3 length: 15 residues. The CDR3 region is CATSASGRIVDEQFF. DNA for the CDR3: TGTGCCACCAGTGCGAGCGGGAGGATCGTTGATGAGCAGTTCTTC.

This chain joins TRBV6-2 or TRBV6-3 and TRBJ2-1, with D unresolved. Germline V gene lookup returns CDR1 MNHEY and CDR2 SVGEGT. With 4 bases removed from V and 1 base from J, the gap between germline ends came to 11 bases. The CDR3 extends over 15 amino acids. CDR3 bases: TGTGCCAGCAGTTTCCCTCCCGGGTCCTACAATGAGCAGTTCTTC. Protein sequence: CASSFPPGSYNEQFF.

This clone was seen a handful of times. The chain uses TRBV5-1 and TRBJ2-6; no reliable D call. V gave up 4 bases and J gave up 1 base, with 6 bases separating them. This CDR3 spans 14 amino acids. Looked up from germline, CDR1 is SGHRS and CDR2 is YFSETQ. Here the CDR3 DNA reads TGCGCCAGCAGCGAGGCTTCTGGGGCCAACGTCCTGACTTTC. Translation gives CASSEASGANVLTF.

This chain connects TRBV6-2 or TRBV6-3 to TRBJ2-3; 8 positions agree with TRBD2. Germline V gene sequence: CDR1 MNHEY, CDR2 SVGEGT. CDR3 size: 16 residues. Germline trimming cut 6 bases from V and 0 bases from J; bases unmatched to any gene: 8. CDR3 protein: CASSRITSGSTDTQYF. The CDR3 DNA reads as TGTGCCAGCAGCCGAATCACTAGCGGTAGCACAGATACGCAGTATTTT.

The chain links TRBV30 to TRBJ1-1, with 7 nucleotides matching TRBD1. Trimming removed 2 bases from V and 6 bases from J; junction bases left unmatched: 9. This CDR3 comprises 14 residues. Germline V gene lookup returns CDR1 GTSNPN and CDR2 SVGIG (reference sequence). The CDR3 DNA reads TGTGCCTGGAGTTTGACAGGGAGTTTCTCTGAAGCTTTCTTT. Residues: CAWSLTGSFSEAFF.

The rearrangement uses TRBV11-3 and TRBJ2-3; 9 bases are shared with TRBD2. CDR1 is SGHNT, CDR2 YENEEA, per germline. V lost 1 base and J lost 8; bases outside the gene matches: 4. This CDR3 comprises 14 residues. DNA of the CDR3: TGTGCCAGCAGCTTAGGTCTAGCGGGGAGTACGCAGTATTTT. It codes for CASSLGLAGSTQYF. The full variable domain, completed using reference TRBV11-3 and TRBJ2-3, is EAGVVQSPRYKIIEKKQPVAFWCNPISGHNTLYWYLQNLGQGPELLIRYENEEAVDDSQLPKDRFSAERLKGVDSTLKIQPAELGDSAVYLCASSLGLAGSTQYFGPGTRLTVL.

The chain is built from TRBV7-2 and TRBJ1-1; perhaps TRBD1 as D (6 bases). Between the trimmed V and J ends, which lost 3 bases and 3 bases, there was a span of 17 bases. Per germline, CDR1 SGHTA and CDR2 FQGNSA. This CDR3 has 16 residues. The CDR3 is CASSLRRGAGYTEAFF. The CDR3, as DNA: TGTGCCAGCAGCTTGCGTCGGGGGGCAGGGTACACTGAAGCTTTCTTT.